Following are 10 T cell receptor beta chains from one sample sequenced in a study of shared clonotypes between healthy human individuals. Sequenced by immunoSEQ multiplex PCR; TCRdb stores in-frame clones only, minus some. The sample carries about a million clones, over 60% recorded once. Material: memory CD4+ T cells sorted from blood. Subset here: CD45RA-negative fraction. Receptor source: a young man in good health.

CDR3 sequence: CASSSDSGNTIYF. CDR3 coding DNA: TGTGCCAGCAGCTCGGACTCTGGAAACACCATATATTTT. V gene TRBV5-5 combines with J gene TRBJ1-3; D remains ambiguous. This CDR3 comprises 13 residues. The germline V gene encodes CDR1 SGHKS and CDR2 YYEKEE (reference sequence). V was cut by 3 bases and J by 0 bases, with 4 bases left in between.

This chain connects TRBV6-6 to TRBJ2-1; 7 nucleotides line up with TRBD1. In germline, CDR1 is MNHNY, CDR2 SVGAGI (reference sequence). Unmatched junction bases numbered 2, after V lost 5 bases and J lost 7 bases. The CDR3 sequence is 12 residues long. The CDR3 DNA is TGTGCCAGCAGTCAGACAGGGAATGAGCAGTTCTTC. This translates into CASSQTGNEQFF.

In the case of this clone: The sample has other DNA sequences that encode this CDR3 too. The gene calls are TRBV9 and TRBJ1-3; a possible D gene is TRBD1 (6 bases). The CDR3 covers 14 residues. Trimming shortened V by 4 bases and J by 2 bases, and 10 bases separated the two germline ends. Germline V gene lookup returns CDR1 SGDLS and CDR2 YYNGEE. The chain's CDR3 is CASSPTGTGNTIYF. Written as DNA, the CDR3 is TGTGCCAGCAGCCCGACAGGTACTGGAAACACCATATATTTT.

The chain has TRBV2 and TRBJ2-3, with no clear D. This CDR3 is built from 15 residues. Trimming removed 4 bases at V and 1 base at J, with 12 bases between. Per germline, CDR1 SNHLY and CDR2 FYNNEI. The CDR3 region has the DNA TGTGCCAGCAGTGTGTCGGGTCTTGGCACAGATACGCAGTATTTT. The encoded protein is CASSVSGLGTDTQYF.

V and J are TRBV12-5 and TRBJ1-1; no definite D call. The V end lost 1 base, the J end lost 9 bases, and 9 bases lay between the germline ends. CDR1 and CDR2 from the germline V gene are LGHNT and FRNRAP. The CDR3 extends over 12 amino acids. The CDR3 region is CASGLAVGQAFF. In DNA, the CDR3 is TGTGCTAGTGGTTTGGCCGTGGGCCAAGCTTTCTTT.

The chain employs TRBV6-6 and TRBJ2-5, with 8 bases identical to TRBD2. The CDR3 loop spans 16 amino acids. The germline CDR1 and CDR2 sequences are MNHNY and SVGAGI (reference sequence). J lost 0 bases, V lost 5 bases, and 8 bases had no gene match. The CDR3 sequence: CASSHPAGEYQETQYF. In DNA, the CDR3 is TGTGCCAGCAGTCATCCAGCGGGGGAGTACCAAGAGACCCAGTACTTC.

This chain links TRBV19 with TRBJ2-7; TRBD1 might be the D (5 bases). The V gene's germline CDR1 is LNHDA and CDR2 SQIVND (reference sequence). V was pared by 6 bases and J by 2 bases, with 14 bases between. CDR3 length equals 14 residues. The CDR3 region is CASSTGPPTYEQYF. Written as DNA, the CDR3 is TGTGCCAGTAGCACAGGACCGCCGACCTACGAGCAGTACTTC.

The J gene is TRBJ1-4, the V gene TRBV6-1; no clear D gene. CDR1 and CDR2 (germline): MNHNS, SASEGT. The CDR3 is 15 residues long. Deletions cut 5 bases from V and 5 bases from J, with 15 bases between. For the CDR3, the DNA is TGTGCCAGCAGTCGTATACAGTGGGGAAATGAAAAACTGTTTTTT. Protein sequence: CASSRIQWGNEKLFF.

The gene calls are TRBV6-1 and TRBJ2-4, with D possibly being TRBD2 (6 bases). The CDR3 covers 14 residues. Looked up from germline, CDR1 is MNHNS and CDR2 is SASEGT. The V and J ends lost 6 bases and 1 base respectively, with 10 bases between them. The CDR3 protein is CASRRDGAKNIQYF. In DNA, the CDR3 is TGTGCCAGCAGGCGGGATGGGGCCAAAAACATTCAGTACTTC.

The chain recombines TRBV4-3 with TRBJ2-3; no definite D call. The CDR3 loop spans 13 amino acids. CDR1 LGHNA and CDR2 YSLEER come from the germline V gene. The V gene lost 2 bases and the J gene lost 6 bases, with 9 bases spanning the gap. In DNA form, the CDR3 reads TGCGCCAGCAGCCAAATTGGGATGGATACGCAGTATTTT. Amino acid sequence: CASSQIGMDTQYF.